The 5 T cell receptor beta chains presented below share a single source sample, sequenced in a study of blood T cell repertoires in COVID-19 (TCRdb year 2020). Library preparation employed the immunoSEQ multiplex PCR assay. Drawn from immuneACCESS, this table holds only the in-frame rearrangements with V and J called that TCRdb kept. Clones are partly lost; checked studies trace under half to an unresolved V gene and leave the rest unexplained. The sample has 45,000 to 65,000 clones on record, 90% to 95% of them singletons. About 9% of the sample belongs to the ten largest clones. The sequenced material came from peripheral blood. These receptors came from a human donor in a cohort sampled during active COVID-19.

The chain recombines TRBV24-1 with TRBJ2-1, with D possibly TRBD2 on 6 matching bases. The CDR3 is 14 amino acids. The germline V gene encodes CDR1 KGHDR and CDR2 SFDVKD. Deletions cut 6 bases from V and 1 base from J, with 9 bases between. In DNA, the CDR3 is TGTGCCACCAGTCCCGGAGGGTCCTACAATGAGCAGTTCTTC. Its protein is CATSPGGSYNEQFF.

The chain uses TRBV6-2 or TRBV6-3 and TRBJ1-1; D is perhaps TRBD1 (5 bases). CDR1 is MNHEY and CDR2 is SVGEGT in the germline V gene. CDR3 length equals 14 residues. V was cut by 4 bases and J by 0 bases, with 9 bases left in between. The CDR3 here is CASSFNRMNTEAFF. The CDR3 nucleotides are TGTGCCAGCAGTTTTAACAGGATGAACACTGAAGCTTTCTTT.

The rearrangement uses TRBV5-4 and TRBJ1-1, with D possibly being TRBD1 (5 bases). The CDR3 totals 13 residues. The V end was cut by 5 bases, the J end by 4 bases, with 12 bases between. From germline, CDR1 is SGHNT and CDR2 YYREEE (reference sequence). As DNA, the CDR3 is TGTGCCAGCAGTCCGGACACGGCCACTGAAGCTTTCTTT. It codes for CASSPDTATEAFF. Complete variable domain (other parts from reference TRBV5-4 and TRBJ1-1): ETGVTQSPTHLIKTRGQQVTLRCSSQSGHNTVSWYQQALGQGPQFIFQYYREEENGRGNFPPRFSGLQFPNYSSELNVNALELDDSALYLCASSPDTATEAFFGQGTRLTVV.

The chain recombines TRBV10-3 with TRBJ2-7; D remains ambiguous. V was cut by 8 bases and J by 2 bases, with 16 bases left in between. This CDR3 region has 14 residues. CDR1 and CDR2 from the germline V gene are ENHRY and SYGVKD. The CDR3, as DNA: TGTGCCATCCGAGGTACTATTACCCCCTACGAGCAGTACTTC. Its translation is CAIRGTITPYEQYF.

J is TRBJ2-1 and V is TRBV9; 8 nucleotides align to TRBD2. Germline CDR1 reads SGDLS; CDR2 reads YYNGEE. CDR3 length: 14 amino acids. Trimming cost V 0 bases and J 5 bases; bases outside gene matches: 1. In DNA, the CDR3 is TGTGCCAGCAGCGTAGACGGGAGGGACAATGAGCAGTTCTTC. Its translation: CASSVDGRDNEQFF.